These T cell receptor beta chains were read from a single sample in a study of beta chain features in type 1 diabetes. Only in-frame clones appear in the TCRdb table, and some are missing; sequencing was by immunoSEQ multiplex PCR. The sample lists roughly 140,000 clones, about 7% seen once, with 1.1% to 1.5% in the top ten. Sequencing input: central memory CD4+ T cells from blood. These receptors were collected from a woman in her 30s in good health. CDR3s include the opening cysteine and the closing phenylalanine or tryptophan. A D gene is named only where the DNA matches it firmly. A row's size may be missing; if present it is once, few, many or a size class.

d_gene: .; abundance: few; v_gene: TRBV2; j_gene: TRBJ2-5; CDR3aa: CASSVLRKETQYF; CDR3nt: TGTGCCAGCAGTGTTTTGCGGAAAGAGACCCAGTACTTC
d_gene: .; abundance: few; v_gene: TRBV7-9; j_gene: TRBJ1-2; CDR3aa: CASSRLGGNYGYTF; CDR3nt: TGTGCCAGCAGCCGCTTGGGGGGGAACTATGGCTACACCTTC
d_gene: TRBD2; abundance: many; v_gene: TRBV5-4; j_gene: TRBJ2-7; CDR3aa: CASTPGGSNSYEQYF; CDR3nt: TGTGCCAGCACCCCGGGAGGGTCGAACTCCTACGAGCAGTACTTC
d_gene: .; abundance: few; v_gene: TRBV27; j_gene: TRBJ2-7; CDR3aa: CASSSGAGEQYF; CDR3nt: TGTGCCAGCAGTTCTGGGGCCGGCGAGCAGTACTTC
d_gene: TRBD2; abundance: .; v_gene: TRBV18; j_gene: TRBJ2-3; CDR3aa: CASSRTSGSTDTQYF; CDR3nt: TGTGCCAGCTCACGGACTAGCGGGAGCACAGATACGCAGTATTTT
d_gene: TRBD1; abundance: many; v_gene: TRBV7-9; j_gene: TRBJ2-1; CDR3aa: CASSPTSPTGGNEQFF; CDR3nt: TGTGCCAGCAGCCCCACAAGCCCCACAGGGGGCAATGAGCAGTTCTTC
d_gene: TRBD2; abundance: few; v_gene: TRBV27; j_gene: TRBJ2-2; CDR3aa: CASSLRGGLRNTGELFF; CDR3nt: TGTGCCAGCAGTTTACGGGGGGGACTTCGAAACACCGGGGAGCTGTTTTTT
d_gene: TRBD2; abundance: .; v_gene: TRBV10-3; j_gene: TRBJ2-3; CDR3aa: CATKAGEVTDTQYF; CDR3nt: TGTGCCACTAAAGCGGGAGAGGTCACAGATACGCAGTATTTT
d_gene: TRBD1; abundance: .; v_gene: TRBV11-2; j_gene: TRBJ2-1; CDR3aa: CASRVSGGVYEQFF; CDR3nt: TGTGCCAGCAGAGTGTCAGGGGGCGTCTATGAGCAGTTCTTC
d_gene: .; abundance: .; v_gene: TRBV28; j_gene: TRBJ2-7; CDR3aa: CASSFNRILSYEQYF; CDR3nt: TGTGCCAGCAGTTTTAACAGAATACTCTCCTACGAGCAGTACTTC
d_gene: TRBD1; abundance: few; v_gene: TRBV7-9; j_gene: TRBJ1-1; CDR3aa: CASSPLGGQVRGTGEAFF; CDR3nt: TGTGCCAGCAGCCCCTTAGGGGGACAGGTCAGGGGAACAGGTGAAGCTTTCTTT
d_gene: TRBD2; abundance: few; v_gene: TRBV28; j_gene: TRBJ2-7; CDR3aa: CASSFSGKGYEQYF; CDR3nt: TGTGCCAGCAGTTTTAGCGGGAAGGGGTACGAGCAGTACTTC
d_gene: .; abundance: .; v_gene: TRBV5-4; j_gene: TRBJ2-1; CDR3aa: CASSTPGTTNNEQFF; CDR3nt: TGTGCCAGCAGCACACCCGGGACAACTAACAATGAGCAGTTCTTC
d_gene: .; abundance: .; v_gene: TRBV7-9; j_gene: TRBJ2-7; CDR3aa: CASSIDRGVSGSYEQYF; CDR3nt: TGTGCCAGCAGCATCGACAGGGGTGTTAGCGGGTCCTACGAGCAGTACTTC
d_gene: TRBD2; abundance: .; v_gene: TRBV6-1; j_gene: TRBJ2-1; CDR3aa: CASRGDTSGSHEQFF; CDR3nt: TGTGCCAGCAGGGGCGATACTAGCGGGAGCCATGAGCAGTTCTTC
d_gene: .; abundance: few; v_gene: TRBV7-2; j_gene: TRBJ2-2; CDR3aa: CASSQQGTGELFF; CDR3nt: TGTGCCAGCAGTCAACAGGGTACCGGGGAGCTGTTTTTT
d_gene: TRBD2; abundance: .; v_gene: TRBV19; j_gene: TRBJ2-2; CDR3aa: CASSIGGAGVATGELFF; CDR3nt: TGTGCCAGTAGTATAGGGGGAGCGGGAGTAGCGACCGGGGAGCTGTTTTTT
d_gene: TRBD1; abundance: few; v_gene: TRBV5-5; j_gene: TRBJ1-5; CDR3aa: CASSLVAGQSNQPQHF; CDR3nt: TGTGCCAGCAGCTTGGTAGCGGGACAGAGCAATCAGCCCCAGCATTTT
d_gene: .; abundance: .; v_gene: TRBV7-3; j_gene: TRBJ2-6; CDR3aa: CASSSTSFGANVLTF; CDR3nt: TGTGCCAGCAGCTCCACTAGCTTTGGGGCCAACGTCCTGACTTTC
d_gene: .; abundance: .; v_gene: TRBV11-2; j_gene: TRBJ2-1; CDR3aa: CASSSLAFYNEQFF; CDR3nt: TGTGCCAGCAGCTCTTTAGCGTTCTACAATGAGCAGTTCTTC
d_gene: TRBD2; abundance: few; v_gene: TRBV11-2; j_gene: TRBJ2-2; CDR3aa: CASSSRSGTSTGELFF; CDR3nt: TGTGCCAGCAGCTCGCGCTCGGGGACTAGCACCGGGGAGCTGTTTTTT
d_gene: .; abundance: many; v_gene: TRBV5-4; j_gene: TRBJ2-3; CDR3aa: CASRKTASSTDTQYF; CDR3nt: TGTGCCAGCAGGAAGACTGCCTCTAGCACAGATACGCAGTATTTT
d_gene: TRBD1; abundance: .; v_gene: TRBV7-8; j_gene: TRBJ2-7; CDR3aa: CASSSIQGYEQYF; CDR3nt: TGTGCCAGCAGCTCAATACAGGGGTACGAGCAGTACTTC
d_gene: TRBD1; abundance: .; v_gene: TRBV4-2; j_gene: TRBJ2-3; CDR3aa: CASGTGGSDTQYF; CDR3nt: TGTGCCAGCGGGACAGGGGGGTCAGATACGCAGTATTTT
d_gene: .; abundance: few; v_gene: TRBV10-3; j_gene: TRBJ2-1; CDR3aa: CAISDIQEGEQFF; CDR3nt: TGTGCCATCAGTGACATCCAGGAGGGTGAGCAGTTCTTC
d_gene: .; abundance: few; v_gene: TRBV7-6; j_gene: TRBJ2-5; CDR3aa: CASSRNTGHQETQYF; CDR3nt: TGTGCCAGCAGCCGAAACACAGGGCACCAAGAGACCCAGTACTTC
d_gene: .; abundance: .; v_gene: TRBV7-6; j_gene: TRBJ1-4; CDR3aa: CASSLTRSTEKLFF; CDR3nt: TGTGCCAGCAGCTTAACTAGGAGTACTGAAAAACTGTTTTTT
d_gene: TRBD1; abundance: few; v_gene: TRBV5-1; j_gene: TRBJ1-2; CDR3aa: CASSPGQAYYGYTF; CDR3nt: TGCGCCAGCAGCCCGGGACAGGCGTACTATGGCTACACCTTC
d_gene: .; abundance: .; v_gene: TRBV6-5; j_gene: TRBJ2-7; CDR3aa: CASSYLGQSYEQYF; CDR3nt: TGTGCCAGCAGTTACCTGGGCCAGTCCTACGAGCAGTACTTC
d_gene: TRBD2; abundance: few; v_gene: TRBV19; j_gene: TRBJ2-4; CDR3aa: CARGGEIALAKNIQYF; CDR3nt: TGTGCCAGGGGAGGGGAGATAGCTCTAGCCAAAAACATTCAGTACTTC
d_gene: TRBD1; abundance: few; v_gene: TRBV7-2; j_gene: TRBJ1-2; CDR3aa: CASSLLDREGYGYTF; CDR3nt: TGTGCCAGCAGCCTCCTGGACAGGGAGGGATATGGCTACACCTTC
d_gene: TRBD1; abundance: few; v_gene: TRBV9; j_gene: TRBJ2-3; CDR3aa: CASSRTGSGDTQYF; CDR3nt: TGTGCCAGCAGCCGGACAGGGTCGGGAGATACGCAGTATTTT
d_gene: .; abundance: .; v_gene: TRBV7-2; j_gene: TRBJ2-1; CDR3aa: CASSLAGGGSSYNEQFF; CDR3nt: TGTGCCAGCAGCTTAGCAGGTGGGGGGAGCTCCTACAATGAGCAGTTCTTC
d_gene: .; abundance: few; v_gene: TRBV30; j_gene: TRBJ1-2; CDR3aa: CAWSAGEGYTF; CDR3nt: TGTGCCTGGAGTGCGGGGGAGGGCTACACCTTC
d_gene: TRBD2; abundance: few; v_gene: TRBV5-1; j_gene: TRBJ2-3; CDR3aa: CASSGAALAGADTQYF; CDR3nt: TGCGCCAGCAGCGGAGCCGCCCTAGCGGGAGCAGATACGCAGTATTTT
d_gene: .; abundance: .; v_gene: TRBV7-2; j_gene: TRBJ1-2; CDR3aa: CASSLAMGARGYGYTF; CDR3nt: TGTGCCAGCAGCTTAGCGATGGGAGCGCGAGGCTATGGCTACACCTTC
d_gene: TRBD2; abundance: .; v_gene: TRBV6-4; j_gene: TRBJ2-1; CDR3aa: CASSRLAGGNEQFF; CDR3nt: TGTGCCAGCAGTAGACTAGCGGGAGGCAATGAGCAGTTCTTC
d_gene: .; abundance: .; v_gene: TRBV6-6; j_gene: TRBJ2-1; CDR3aa: CASSYSTDNEQFF; CDR3nt: TGTGCCAGCAGTTACTCGACTGACAATGAGCAGTTCTTC
d_gene: .; abundance: .; v_gene: TRBV15; j_gene: TRBJ1-4; CDR3aa: CATSRDRGVEKLFF; CDR3nt: TGTGCCACCAGCAGAGATAGGGGTGTTGAAAAACTGTTTTTT
d_gene: .; abundance: .; v_gene: TRBV15; j_gene: TRBJ1-1; CDR3aa: CATSRDFAGGGTEAFF; CDR3nt: TGTGCCACCAGCAGAGATTTCGCGGGTGGCGGAACTGAAGCTTTCTTT
d_gene: TRBD2; abundance: few; v_gene: TRBV7-6; j_gene: TRBJ2-5; CDR3aa: CASRLAGEETQYF; CDR3nt: TGTGCCAGCAGACTAGCGGGAGAAGAGACCCAGTACTTC
d_gene: TRBD1; abundance: many; v_gene: TRBV18; j_gene: TRBJ2-1; CDR3aa: CASSPLIEGATNEQFF; CDR3nt: TGTGCCAGCTCACCATTGATTGAGGGGGCAACGAATGAGCAGTTCTTC
d_gene: .; abundance: .; v_gene: TRBV4-1; j_gene: TRBJ2-3; CDR3aa: CASSQVDLVTTDTQYF; CDR3nt: TGCGCCAGCAGCCAAGTAGACTTAGTCACCACAGATACGCAGTATTTT
d_gene: .; abundance: .; v_gene: TRBV7-3; j_gene: TRBJ2-2; CDR3aa: CASSSGGTVRGELFF; CDR3nt: TGTGCCAGCAGCTCAGGGGGGACAGTCCGCGGGGAGCTGTTTTTT
d_gene: TRBD2; abundance: .; v_gene: TRBV7-2; j_gene: TRBJ2-1; CDR3aa: CASSGRDGLAGGNEQFF; CDR3nt: TGTGCCAGCAGCGGCCGCGACGGACTAGCGGGAGGGAATGAGCAGTTCTTC
d_gene: .; abundance: .; v_gene: TRBV30; j_gene: TRBJ1-5; CDR3aa: CAWSVRGNQPQHF; CDR3nt: TGTGCCTGGAGTGTTAGAGGGAATCAGCCCCAGCATTTT
d_gene: .; abundance: few; v_gene: TRBV27; j_gene: TRBJ1-3; CDR3aa: CASSLSAGGSGNTIYF; CDR3nt: TGTGCCAGCAGTTTGTCAGCGGGGGGCTCTGGAAACACCATATATTTT
d_gene: TRBD1; abundance: few; v_gene: TRBV6-6; j_gene: TRBJ2-7; CDR3aa: CASWDRASEQYF; CDR3nt: TGTGCCAGTTGGGACAGAGCCAGCGAGCAGTACTTC
d_gene: TRBD1; abundance: few; v_gene: TRBV11-3; j_gene: TRBJ2-1; CDR3aa: CASSPGGRNEQFF; CDR3nt: TGTGCCAGCAGCCCAGGGGGCAGGAATGAGCAGTTCTTC
d_gene: TRBD2; abundance: few; v_gene: TRBV7-6; j_gene: TRBJ2-5; CDR3aa: CASSLERRETRETQYF; CDR3nt: TGTGCCAGCAGCTTAGAGAGGCGGGAGACCCGAGAGACCCAGTACTTC